These 19 T cell receptor beta chains were sequenced from one sample in a study of cytomegalovirus exposure and HLA in healthy donors. The PCR used 60 Vbeta and 13 Jbeta primers. Using immunoSEQ multiplex PCR, the repertoire was profiled, and TCRdb retains in-frame clones only, with some absent. Of 140,000 to 150,000 clones listed, 61% are singletons. Material: PBMCs. The source of these receptors is a male donor in good health and CMV-seronegative.

The J gene is TRBJ2-2, the V gene TRBV9; a possible D gene is TRBD2 (7 bases). The germline CDR1 and CDR2 sequences are SGDLS and YYNGEE. This CDR3 region has 16 residues. Trimming shortened V by 2 bases and J by 0 bases, and 11 bases separated the two germline ends. CDR3 in amino acids: CASSVGGPANTGELFF. CDR3 DNA: TGTGCCAGCAGCGTGGGGGGGCCTGCGAACACCGGGGAGCTGTTTTTT.

The chain employs TRBV28 and TRBJ1-4, with 8 bases lining up with TRBD1. The CDR3 runs to 19 residues. Germline values: CDR1 MDHEN, CDR2 SYDVKM. J gave up 6 bases and V 3 bases, and 18 bases lay outside the gene matches. CDR3 sequence reads: CASSFSLGQGARMDEKLFF. CDR3 DNA sequence: TGTGCCAGCAGTTTCTCCCTCGGGCAGGGGGCGCGGATGGATGAAAAACTGTTTTTT.

The chain has TRBV29-1 and TRBJ1-5; D is possibly TRBD1 (5 bases). Germline V gives CDR1 SQVTM, CDR2 ANQGSEA. Trimming removed 4 bases at V and 2 bases at J, with 9 bases between. The CDR3 is made up of 13 amino acids. CDR3 sequence (DNA): TGCAGCGTTGGAGGGGAGGGCAATCAGCCCCAGCATTTT. Translation: CSVGGEGNQPQHF.

This rearrangement joins TRBV7-9 to TRBJ1-3; maybe TRBD1 (5 bases). Deletions cut 3 bases from V and 0 bases from J, with 12 bases between. The CDR3 length is 16 residues. Germline V CDR1 and CDR2: SEHNR, FQNEAQ (reference sequence). The chain's CDR3 is CASSFRGGISGNTIYF. CDR3 nucleotides: TGTGCCAGCAGCTTTCGGGGCGGGATCTCTGGAAACACCATATATTTT.

This clone was seen only a few times. The chain joins TRBV6-1 to TRBJ1-1; D is unresolved. The CDR3 totals 12 residues. From germline, CDR1 is MNHNS and CDR2 SASEGT. The germline V and J ends were trimmed by 6 bases and 1 base, with 6 bases remaining between them. The CDR3, as DNA: TGTGCCAGCAGGGAGACGAACACTGAAGCTTTCTTT. Encoded protein: CASRETNTEAFF.

The chain employs TRBV19 and TRBJ2-7, with D possibly being TRBD1 (6 bases). The CDR3 is 11 residues long. Deletions cut 6 bases from V and 9 bases from J, with 12 bases between. Germline V gene lookup returns CDR1 LNHDA and CDR2 SQIVND (reference sequence). CDR3 sequence: CASSGATGQYF. The CDR3 DNA reads as TGTGCCAGTAGCGGTGCGACAGGGCAGTACTTC.

The rearrangement links TRBV29-1 to TRBJ1-4; TRBD1 aligns across 7 bases. CDR1 and CDR2 (germline): SQVTM, ANQGSEA. CDR3 length equals 13 residues. The V and J ends lost 7 bases and 7 bases, in that order; junction bases with no gene match: 9. The CDR3 region is CSARQGGGEKLFF. The CDR3 region has the DNA TGCAGCGCCCGACAGGGAGGAGGTGAAAAACTGTTTTTT.

The rearrangement joins TRBV10-3 to TRBJ2-7; D is ambiguous. Germline CDR1 ENHRY, CDR2 SYGVKD. V shed 0 bases and J shed 2 bases, with 11 bases lying between them. CDR3 length equals 15 residues. DNA of the CDR3: TGTGCCATCAGTGAGTCGTACGGTATTACCTACGAGCAGTACTTC. This encodes CAISESYGITYEQYF.

This clone was seen a few times. The chain combines TRBV7-9 with TRBJ2-2; 8 bases are shared with TRBD1. This CDR3 region has 15 residues. Germline V lookup: CDR1 SEHNR, CDR2 FQNEAQ (reference sequence). The V gene end was trimmed by 4 bases and the J gene end by 1 base; junction bases not matched to a gene: 2. The CDR3 nucleotides read TGTGCCAGCAGCTCGGGACAGGTGAACACCGGGGAGCTGTTTTTT. This sequence encodes CASSSGQVNTGELFF.

CDR3 amino acids: CASSDVSVKAFF. In DNA form, the CDR3 reads TGTGCCAGCAGTGATGTGAGCGTCAAAGCTTTCTTT. The J gene is TRBJ1-1, the V gene TRBV6-1; D ambiguous. V gave up 3 bases and J gave up 9 bases, with 11 bases separating them. This CDR3 spans 12 amino acids. The germline gives CDR1 MNHNS, CDR2 SASEGT.

This clone was detected a few times. The chain is built from TRBV6-5 and TRBJ2-7, with 7 bases matching TRBD2. V shed 7 bases, J shed 0 bases, and the junction held 9 bases outside the gene matches. This CDR3 comprises 15 residues. Germline V gives CDR1 MNHEY, CDR2 SVGAGI. CDR3: CASTPATGGSYEQYF. DNA of the CDR3: TGTGCCAGCACCCCGGCGACGGGAGGCTCCTACGAGCAGTACTTC.

A word on this clone: The sample has other DNA sequences that encode this CDR3 too. This rearrangement joins TRBV27 to TRBJ2-1; D unresolved. Germline CDR1 and CDR2: MNHEY and SMNVEV (reference sequence). Trimming left V 2 bases short and J 0 bases short, with 8 bases between. The CDR3 runs 15 residues. The CDR3 nucleotides read TGTGCCAGCAGTTTAACTGGTAGCTCCTACAATGAGCAGTTCTTC. Amino acids: CASSLTGSSYNEQFF.

This clone showed up just a few times. V is TRBV19 and J is TRBJ1-5; a possible D gene is TRBD1 (6 bases). The CDR3 has 15 residues. V was cut by 7 bases and J by 1 base, with 14 bases left in between. Germline V gene lookup returns CDR1 LNHDA and CDR2 SQIVND (reference sequence). The CDR3 bases are TGTGCCAGTACCGCCACAGGGCGCAGCAATCAGCCCCAGCATTTT. The encoded protein is CASTATGRSNQPQHF.

The genes are TRBV29-1 and TRBJ1-6; 8 bases match TRBD1. With 3 bases clipped from V and 8 bases from J, the junction kept 3 bases outside the gene matches. This CDR3 has 13 residues. In germline, CDR1 is SQVTM, CDR2 ANQGSEA. The CDR3 region has the DNA TGCAGCGTTGACACAGGGGGGGATTCACCCCTCCACTTT. Translating gives CSVDTGGDSPLHF.

The CDR3: CASSAGTSGAGELFF. The CDR3 region has the DNA TGTGCCAGCAGTGCCGGGACTAGCGGAGCCGGGGAGCTGTTTTTT. The chain employs TRBV6-4 and TRBJ2-2; 11 bases line up with TRBD2. Trimming took 4 bases from V and 6 from J; bases not matched to a gene: 4. Germline CDR1 and CDR2: MRHNA and SNTAGT. The CDR3 consists of 15 residues.

This clone was detected only a few times. The chain recombines TRBV13 with TRBJ2-5; D gene uncertain. Germline V gene sequence: CDR1 PRHDT, CDR2 FYEKMQ (reference sequence). V was clipped by 5 bases and J by 2 bases, with 12 bases between them. This CDR3 is 14 amino acids long. CDR3 loop: CASSHPSRQETQYF. The CDR3 DNA reads TGTGCCAGCAGCCACCCTAGTAGGCAAGAGACCCAGTACTTC.

This chain links TRBV5-1 with TRBJ2-7, with 8 nucleotides matching TRBD1. The V gene end was trimmed by 1 base and the J gene end by 0 bases; junction bases not matched to a gene: 9. Germline V CDR1 and CDR2: SGHRS, YFSETQ. The CDR3 is made up of 17 amino acids. The CDR3 DNA sequence: TGCGCCAGCAGCTTGAAATCGGGACAGGTCAACTCCTACGAGCAGTACTTC. It codes for CASSLKSGQVNSYEQYF.

This rearrangement joins TRBV6-6 to TRBJ2-2; the D is unclear. Germline V gene data show CDR1 as MNHNY and CDR2 as SVGAGI (reference sequence). This CDR3 has 14 residues. Trimming cost V 1 base and J 1 base, with 4 bases left between them. The CDR3 loop is CASSYYRNTGELFF. CDR3 sequence (DNA): TGTGCCAGCAGTTACTACAGGAACACCGGGGAGCTGTTTTTT.

This rearrangement joins TRBV5-1 to TRBJ2-7; the match to TRBD2 covers 12 bases. CDR1 SGHRS and CDR2 YFSETQ come from the germline V gene. The CDR3 extends over 19 amino acids. Trimming removed 4 bases from V and 6 bases from J; junction bases left unmatched: 20. The CDR3 nucleotides are TGCGCCAGCAGCGCACTTGGGGTAGCTAGCGGGGGGGCCAGACGCGAGCAGTACTTC. This sequence encodes CASSALGVASGGARREQYF.